This passage covers 13 T cell receptor beta chains from one sample sequenced in a study of T cells after yellow fever vaccination (dated by TCRdb to about 2019). The method behind the library was 5' RACE. The sample was run on an Illumina HiSeq 2500. In-frame beta chains were kept once TCRdb had trimmed the public reads at Q25 with fastp and called clones with MiXCR. Rows are unified per CDR3 protein, each entry keeping the most common DNA and genes. Present in this sample are fewer than 85,000 distinct CDR3 sequences, approximately 7.5% of which were seen just once. Of the sample, 41% is held by the ten largest clones. The sample's treatment or condition label, in plain terms: live attenuated yellow fever vaccine strain. Sequences were derived from CD8+ T cells sorted from PBMCs, sampled on the day of the yellow fever booster vaccination. The receptors were gathered from a man aged 25-45 years who received the YFV17D yellow fever vaccine.

This clonotype has more than one count but fewer than ten. The chain joins TRBV27 to TRBJ2-7; a possible D gene is TRBD1 (5 bases). CDR3 length equals 15 residues. Trimming shortened V by 5 bases and J by 0 bases, and 14 bases separated the two germline ends. Per germline, CDR1 MNHEY and CDR2 SMNVEV (reference sequence). CDR3 protein: CASSPSQDGSYEQYF. CDR3 DNA: TGTGCCAGCAGTCCCTCACAGGACGGCTCCTACGAGCAGTACTTC.

This clonotype has a count of ten or more. The CDR3 DNA sequence: TGTGCCAGCAGCTTTGGTGATACGCAGTATTTT. Translating it yields CASSFGDTQYF. This sequence joins TRBV7-9 and TRBJ2-3; D is undetermined. Germline CDR1 and CDR2: SEHNR and FQNEAQ (reference sequence). V shed 3 bases and J shed 6 bases, with 4 bases lying between them. CDR3 length: 11 amino acids.

This clonotype has more than one count but fewer than ten. The J gene is TRBJ2-7, the V gene TRBV6-2 or TRBV6-3; 8 bases align to TRBD2. The germline CDR1 and CDR2 sequences are MNHEY and SVGEGT. Trimming removed 6 bases from V and 3 bases from J; junction bases left unmatched: 7. The CDR3 contains 14 residues. The CDR3 sequence: CASSPPAGDYEQYF. DNA for the CDR3: TGTGCCAGCAGCCCCCCAGCGGGGGACTACGAGCAGTACTTC.

CDR3 sequence: CASSVWGSGDTQYF. The CDR3 DNA reads TGTGCCAGCAGCGTTTGGGGGAGTGGAGATACGCAGTATTTT. J is TRBJ2-3 and V is TRBV9; the D gene could be TRBD1 or TRBD2 (5 bases each). CDR1 is SGDLS, CDR2 YYNGEE, per germline. Trimming shortened V by 2 bases and J by 5 bases, and 12 bases separated the two germline ends. CDR3 length: 14 amino acids.

In this sample, this clonotype turned up many times. The chain combines TRBV7-2 with TRBJ1-1; D possibly corresponds to TRBD1 (6 bases). Germline lookup yields CDR1 SGHTA and CDR2 FQGNSA. The CDR3 extends over 14 amino acids. Trimming removed 5 bases from V and 6 bases from J, with 16 bases in between. Here the CDR3 DNA reads TGTGCCAGCAGCCTGTCGGGGGCGCTCTCTGAAGCTTTCTTT. Its protein is CASSLSGALSEAFF.

This chain joins TRBV7-9 and TRBJ2-7; D is tentatively TRBD1 or TRBD2 (5 bases each). CDR3 length equals 14 residues. Germline-derived CDR1 and CDR2 are SEHNR and FQNEAQ (reference sequence). V was cut by 3 bases and J by 4 bases, with 13 bases left in between. CDR3 DNA sequence: TGTGCCAGCAGCTTCAACCCTGGGGGATACGAGCAGTACTTC. Amino acid sequence: CASSFNPGGYEQYF.

The sample holds a few counts of this clonotype. V is TRBV12-3 or TRBV12-4 and J is TRBJ1-2, with D tentatively TRBD1 (6 bases). This CDR3 is 15 amino acids long. V was cut by 1 base and J by 5 bases, with 14 bases left in between. The CDR3 region is CASSLGSTGGYGYTF. The CDR3 nucleotides read TGTGCCAGCAGTTTAGGATCGACAGGAGGTTATGGCTACACCTTC.

In its sample, this clonotype was seen a few times. The CDR3 is CSARDWATSSYEQYF. CDR3 DNA: TGCAGTGCTAGAGATTGGGCGACTAGCTCTTACGAGCAGTACTTC. The rearrangement uses TRBV20-1 and TRBJ2-7; 7 bases are a match to TRBD2. Germline CDR1 DFQATT, CDR2 SNEGSKA (reference sequence). The CDR3 runs 15 residues. Unmatched junction bases numbered 9, after V lost 0 bases and J lost 4 bases.

The chain carries TRBV4-3 and TRBJ1-1; 7 nucleotides match TRBD1. The CDR3 covers 14 residues. The J segment lost 5 bases and the V segment lost 1 base, leaving 4 bases of the junction unmatched. Per germline, CDR1 LGHNA and CDR2 YSLEER. CDR3 sequence (DNA): TGCGCCAGCAGCCAAGTAGGGGGCTTTACTGAAGCTTTCTTT. It yields the protein CASSQVGGFTEAFF.

This clonotype has only a few counts. The rearrangement links TRBV14 to TRBJ2-1, with 7 positions matching TRBD2. Per the germline V gene, CDR1 is SGHDN and CDR2 is FVKESK. J was trimmed by 8 bases and V by 4 bases; bases with no gene match: 26. CDR3 length equals 20 residues. For the CDR3, the DNA is TGTGCCAGCAGCCGAGTTGGCAGAGGGAGGGCCGCGGAGTCGTTGGATGAGCAGTTCTTC. Translating gives CASSRVGRGRAAESLDEQFF.

This clonotype was seen a handful of times. The chain employs TRBV7-2 and TRBJ2-3; D unclear. V dropped 0 bases and J dropped 3 bases, with 19 bases sitting between them. The CDR3 extends over 18 amino acids. Germline CDR1 SGHTA, CDR2 FQGNSA. The DNA of the CDR3 is TGTGCCAGCAGCTTAGCGGTATCGATCACGGTCGGTACAGATACGCAGTATTTT. Translating gives CASSLAVSITVGTDTQYF. Full variable domain (missing parts from reference TRBV7-2 and TRBJ2-3): GAGVSQSPSNKVTEKGKDVELRCDPISGHTALYWYRQSLGQGLEFLIYFQGNSAPDKSGLPSDRFSAERTGGSVSTLTIQRTQQEDSAVYLCASSLAVSITVGTDTQYFGPGTRLTVL.

This clonotype was counted between two and nine times. The chain carries TRBV4-2 and TRBJ2-7; TRBD2 agrees at 8 bases. Losses at the gene ends were 6 bases for V and 6 bases for J; bases not matched to a gene: 4. This CDR3 is 12 amino acids long. Per the germline V gene, CDR1 is LGHNA and CDR2 is YNFKEQ. The CDR3 sequence is CASSAGGVEQYF. CDR3 in DNA: TGTGCCAGCAGTGCGGGGGGAGTCGAGCAGTACTTC.

The chain links TRBV20-1 to TRBJ2-3; D perhaps matches TRBD1 (8 bases). CDR3 length equals 18 residues. Trimming removed 5 bases at V and 1 base at J, with 25 bases between. Per the germline V gene, CDR1 is DFQATT and CDR2 is SNEGSKA (reference sequence). The CDR3 loop reads CSADGYRGRGGRTDTQYF. The DNA of the CDR3 is TGCAGTGCTGATGGATACAGGGGGAGGGGCGGCCGCACAGATACGCAGTATTTT.